These 5 T cell receptor beta chains were sequenced from one sample in a study of blood T cell repertoires in COVID-19. The data were produced by immunoSEQ multiplex PCR, yet TCRdb's version contains in-frame clones alone and is incomplete. The sample has 200,000 to 250,000 clones, 70% to 90% seen once. The specimen sequenced was peripheral blood. The receptors here all came from a human donor in a cohort sampled during active COVID-19.

This clone was seen once. The chain employs TRBV5-1 and TRBJ1-1, with 7 bases matching TRBD1. Trimming took 0 bases from V and 11 from J; bases not matched to a gene: 10. CDR1 and CDR2 from the germline V gene are SGHRS and YFSETQ. The CDR3 loop spans 14 amino acids. The CDR3 DNA reads as TGCGCCAGCAGCTTGGCCGGACAGGATAATTGGGCTTTCTTT. Translated, it gives CASSLAGQDNWAFF. The full variable domain, its missing parts supplied by reference TRBV5-1 and TRBJ1-1, is KAGVTQTPRYLIKTRGQQVTLSCSPISGHRSVSWYQQTPGQGLQFLFEYFSETQRNKGNFPGRFSGRQFSNSRSEMNVSTLELGDSALYLCASSLAGQDNWAFFGQGTRLTVV.

The chain couples TRBV5-5 to TRBJ2-2, with 7 bases identical to TRBD1. V trimming: 0 bases; J trimming: 6 bases; junction bases outside the gene matches: 5. The CDR3 loop spans 15 amino acids. Germline V gene sequence: CDR1 SGHKS, CDR2 YYEKEE (reference sequence). The CDR3, as DNA: TGTGCCAGCAGCTTGGAGGGGGCGGGTCCCGGGGAGCTGTTTTTT. Residues: CASSLEGAGPGELFF.

Turning to this clone: A read error may be the cause here, since a much bigger clone is one base away. The rearrangement links TRBV28 to TRBJ2-1; no clear D. The CDR3 spans 11 residues. V shed 5 bases and J shed 5 bases, with 4 bases lying between them. Germline loops: CDR1 MDHEN, CDR2 SYDVKM. CDR3 loop: CASSVNNEQFF. The CDR3 DNA reads TGTGCCAGCAGTGTAAACAATGAGCAGTTCTTC.

The V gene is TRBV19, the J gene TRBJ2-7, with D perhaps TRBD1 (6 bases). Trimming took 7 bases from V and 2 from J, leaving 30 bases between them. Germline CDR1 and CDR2: LNHDA and SQIVND (reference sequence). This CDR3 is 19 amino acids long. The CDR3 reads CASTRQRGRGQVGPYEQYF. The CDR3 DNA reads TGTGCCAGTACCCGACAACGGGGCAGGGGCCAAGTGGGGCCCTACGAGCAGTACTTC. Together with reference TRBV19 and TRBJ2-7, the CDR3 gives the full variable domain: DGGITQSPKYLFRKEGQNVTLSCEQNLNHDAMYWYRQDPGQGLRLIYYSQIVNDFQKGDIAEGYSVSREKKESFPLTVTSAQKNPTAFYLCASTRQRGRGQVGPYEQYFGPGTRLTVT.

The chain couples TRBV5-1 to TRBJ1-1; D is possibly TRBD1 (6 bases). This CDR3 comprises 15 residues. Trimming pared 4 bases from V and 5 bases from J, leaving 18 bases between. Per germline, CDR1 SGHRS and CDR2 YFSETQ. The CDR3 region is CASSTTQGFGTEAFF. The CDR3 DNA reads as TGCGCCAGCAGCACAACTCAGGGGTTCGGGACTGAAGCTTTCTTT.